Listed here are 15 T cell receptor beta chains from one sample, sequenced in a study of T cell responses to AZD1222 COVID-19 vaccine. This table comes from immunoSEQ multiplex PCR, and its TCRdb copy is limited to in-frame clones, with some not included. The profile covers about 150,000 clones, with about 93% appearing a single time and 7.5% to 9.5% taken by the ten largest. The sequenced sample was peripheral blood, obtained on day 0 of AZD1222 vaccination. These receptors were taken from an adult in good health.

The chain employs TRBV4-1 and TRBJ2-5; TRBD1 aligns across 7 bases. Trimming removed 6 bases from V and 4 bases from J; junction bases left unmatched: 5. The CDR3 extends over 13 amino acids. Per the germline V gene, CDR1 is MGHRA and CDR2 is YSYEKL. CDR3 in DNA: TGCGCCAGCAGTCTACAGGGGTCAGAGACCCAGTACTTC. Its translation is CASSLQGSETQYF.

This chain uses TRBV28 with TRBJ1-2, with D hard to call. CDR1 MDHEN and CDR2 SYDVKM come from the germline V gene. This CDR3 region has 13 residues. The V gene lost 6 bases and the J gene lost 4 bases, with 12 bases spanning the gap. The CDR3 DNA is TGTGCCAGCAGGAGGAGCACATTCTATGGCTACACCTTC. Translating gives CASRRSTFYGYTF.

V usage is TRBV4-1 and J usage is TRBJ1-1, with a tentative D call TRBD1 (5 bases). Trimming removed 0 bases from V and 4 bases from J, with 12 bases in between. Per the germline V gene, CDR1 is MGHRA and CDR2 is YSYEKL. The CDR3 extends over 15 amino acids. CDR3 region: CASSQDSGVGTEAFF. The CDR3 DNA sequence: TGCGCCAGCAGCCAAGACTCGGGGGTGGGCACTGAAGCTTTCTTT.

The chain employs TRBV7-2 and TRBJ1-6; TRBD1 aligns across 7 bases. The ends lost 5 bases at V and 4 bases at J; junction bases unmatched: 8. CDR1 SGHTA and CDR2 FQGNSA come from the germline V gene. This CDR3 has 16 residues. The CDR3 bases are TGTGCCAGCAGCAAATATCAGGGGGGGTATAATTCACCCCTCCACTTT. It specifies CASSKYQGGYNSPLHF.

V usage is TRBV7-2 and J usage is TRBJ2-7; 9 positions agree with TRBD1. Losses at the gene ends were 5 bases for V and 2 bases for J; bases not matched to a gene: 4. Germline V gives CDR1 SGHTA, CDR2 FQGNSA. This CDR3 comprises 14 residues. CDR3 residues: CASSPGQGPYEQYF. CDR3 sequence (DNA): TGTGCCAGCAGCCCCGGACAGGGGCCCTACGAGCAGTACTTC.

This rearrangement joins TRBV30 to TRBJ1-6; tentatively, D is TRBD1 (5 bases). The CDR3 is 13 residues long. V lost 5 bases to trimming and J lost 5 bases, with 10 bases between them. Germline-derived CDR1 and CDR2 are GTSNPN and SVGIG (reference sequence). CDR3 region: CAWGGTDNSPLHF. CDR3 nucleotides: TGTGCCTGGGGGGGGACGGATAATTCACCCCTCCACTTT.

This rearrangement joins TRBV7-2 to TRBJ2-1; 7 positions agree with TRBD2. The CDR3 is 13 amino acids. The germline CDR1 and CDR2 sequences are SGHTA and FQGNSA. Losses at the gene ends were 5 bases for V and 10 bases for J; bases not matched to a gene: 8. The CDR3 DNA reads TGTGCCAGCAGCCGGGACTACCAAGACGAGCAGTTCTTC. Translating it yields CASSRDYQDEQFF.

J is TRBJ1-1 and V is TRBV4-1; 7 nucleotides align to TRBD1. Looked up from germline, CDR1 is MGHRA and CDR2 is YSYEKL. Trimming at V came to 4 bases and at J to 1 base, leaving 6 bases not matched to a gene. There are 15 residues in the CDR3. The CDR3 reads CASSPRQGRNTEAFF. The CDR3 region has the DNA TGCGCCAGCAGCCCAAGACAGGGAAGGAACACTGAAGCTTTCTTT.

The rearrangement joins TRBV2 to TRBJ2-5; D may be TRBD1 (5 bases). Germline V gene sequence: CDR1 SNHLY, CDR2 FYNNEI. V was shortened by 3 bases and J by 1 base, with 9 bases between the two germline ends. The CDR3 spans 14 residues. The CDR3: CASSDWQGQETQYF. CDR3 bases: TGTGCCAGCAGTGACTGGCAGGGCCAAGAGACCCAGTACTTC.

V and J are TRBV7-2 and TRBJ2-7; D remains unclear. V was shortened by 3 bases and J by 2 bases, with 14 bases between the two germline ends. Germline loops: CDR1 SGHTA, CDR2 FQGNSA. The CDR3 loop spans 15 amino acids. CDR3 sequence reads: CASSLSEGSAYEQYF. The CDR3 DNA reads as TGTGCCAGCAGCTTGAGTGAAGGTTCCGCCTACGAGCAGTACTTC. The full variable domain, its missing parts supplied by reference TRBV7-2 and TRBJ2-7, is GAGVSQSPSNKVTEKGKDVELRCDPISGHTALYWYRQSLGQGLEFLIYFQGNSAPDKSGLPSDRFSAERTGGSVSTLTIQRTQQEDSAVYLCASSLSEGSAYEQYFGPGTRLTVT.

The J gene is TRBJ1-5, the V gene TRBV28, with D tentatively TRBD1 (6 bases). V lost 3 bases, J lost 1 base, and 7 bases lay in between. Per germline, CDR1 MDHEN and CDR2 SYDVKM. The CDR3 extends over 14 amino acids. CDR3 amino acids: CASSLTGSNQPQHF. DNA for the CDR3: TGTGCCAGCAGTTTGACAGGCAGCAATCAGCCCCAGCATTTT.

This clone showed up just once. J is TRBJ2-1 and V is TRBV12-3 or TRBV12-4; D call uncertain. Trimming removed 5 bases from V and 6 bases from J, with 2 bases in between. CDR3 size: 10 residues. The DNA for the CDR3 is TGTGCCAGCAGTAGCAATGAGCAGTTCTTC. Its translation: CASSSNEQFF.

As concerns this clone: The same CDR3 is also encoded by other DNA sequences in this sample. This rearrangement joins TRBV12-3 or TRBV12-4 to TRBJ1-3; no definite D call. V shed 3 bases and J shed 4 bases, with 1 base lying between them. The CDR3 contains 11 residues. CDR3 region: CASSLGNTIYF. In DNA form, the CDR3 reads TGTGCCAGCAGTTTGGGAAACACCATATATTTT.

The J gene is TRBJ2-7, the V gene TRBV5-1; D unclear. The V end was cut by 4 bases, the J end by 0 bases, with 8 bases between. Germline V gives CDR1 SGHRS, CDR2 YFSETQ. The CDR3 contains 13 residues. The CDR3, as DNA: TGCGCCAGCAGCCCCTATGGCTCCTACGAGCAGTACTTC. Translation: CASSPYGSYEQYF.

The J gene is TRBJ1-3, the V gene TRBV11-2; D uncertain. The CDR3 extends over 13 amino acids. Germline CDR1 SGHAT, CDR2 FQNNGV. The V and J ends lost 0 bases and 9 bases respectively, with 9 bases between them. The CDR3, as DNA: TGTGCCAGCAGCTTAGACCAGATCGGCACCATATATTTT. Amino acid sequence: CASSLDQIGTIYF.